This T cell receptor beta chain was identified in a study of breast tumors, draining lymph nodes, adjacent tissues. This clonotype has a count of ten or more. The antigen is undetermined. CDR3 length equals 13 residues. V trimming: 5 bases; J trimming: 4 bases; junction bases outside the gene matches: 6. Germline V CDR1 and CDR2: SQVTM, ANQGSEA. The lymph nodes were axillary draining lymph nodes from breast cancer patients. Broader study findings: The data were judged consistent with most tumor T cells coming from lymph node and expanding in tumor. Tumor TCR diversity was below lymph nodes but above nontumor tissue.

Via MiXCR, TCRdb re-called the multiplex PCR reads, giving one row per CDR3 protein. Of 200,000 or so distinct CDR3 sequences in the sample, 31% were seen once. The TCR comes from a female donor with breast cancer. Some clones in this sample may be carry-over from other donors' samples. Sequenced: axillary lymph node tissue. This sequence joins TRBV29-1 and TRBJ2-5; TRBD2 agrees at 8 bases. CDR3 protein: CSVFGLAGETQYF. CDR3 DNA: TGCAGCGTTTTTGGCCTAGCGGGAGAGACCCAGTACTTC.